The 11 T cell receptor beta chains presented below share a single source sample, sequenced in a study of blood T cell repertoires in COVID-19. This table comes from immunoSEQ multiplex PCR, and its TCRdb copy is limited to in-frame clones, with some not included. This table has hundreds of thousands of clones, roughly 86% appearing once. Sequencing was performed on peripheral blood. Receptors were obtained from a woman in her thirties who had recovered from COVID-19.

The chain is built from TRBV6-2 or TRBV6-3 and TRBJ1-6; TRBD1 matches 9 bases. This CDR3 contains 19 residues. In germline, CDR1 is MNHEY, CDR2 SVGEGT. The V segment lost 2 bases and the J segment 5 bases; nucleotides outside the gene matches: 13. This chain's CDR3 is CASSYQDRGEEWDNSPLHF. CDR3 in DNA: TGTGCCAGCAGTTACCAGGACAGGGGAGAGGAATGGGATAATTCACCCCTCCACTTT.

This rearrangement joins TRBV7-9 to TRBJ1-6; no reliable D call. The V gene lost 5 bases and the J gene lost 7 bases, with 18 bases spanning the gap. The length of the CDR3 is 16 residues. Germline assignment: CDR1 SEHNR and CDR2 FQNEAQ (reference sequence). For the CDR3, the DNA is TGTGCCAGCAGCAAGTCCCCCCCTGGCAGGAATTCACCCCTCCACTTT. As protein: CASSKSPPGRNSPLHF.

This rearrangement joins TRBV6-5 to TRBJ2-7, with D possibly being TRBD2 (5 bases). Per the germline V gene, CDR1 is MNHEY and CDR2 is SVGAGI. Trimming left V 9 bases short and J 3 bases short, with 9 bases between. The CDR3 is made up of 11 amino acids. For the CDR3, the DNA is TGTGCCAGTAGGACTGACTACGAGCAGTACTTC. Its translation is CASRTDYEQYF.

The chain uses TRBV7-6 and TRBJ1-5; 10 positions match TRBD1. After removal of 6 bases from V and 3 bases from J, the junction contained 8 bases not matched to a gene. This CDR3 contains 16 residues. The germline CDR1 and CDR2 sequences are SGHVS and FNYEAQ. The CDR3 DNA follows: TGTGCCAGCAGTCCAGGGACAGGGGCCGTCAATCAGCCCCAGCATTTT. Residues: CASSPGTGAVNQPQHF.

V and J are TRBV5-1 and TRBJ1-1; perhaps TRBD1 as D (6 bases). CDR3 length equals 12 residues. The germline CDR1 and CDR2 sequences are SGHRS and YFSETQ. Trimming removed 2 bases at V and 11 bases at J, with 13 bases between. Here the CDR3 reads CASSFSTGNAFF. The CDR3 nucleotides read TGCGCCAGCAGCTTTTCCACAGGGAATGCTTTCTTT.

The gene calls are TRBV5-6 and TRBJ2-7, with TRBD2 matching over 15 bases. V was clipped by 2 bases and J by 6 bases; unmatched bases: 3. The CDR3 consists of 15 residues. CDR1 and CDR2 from the germline V gene are SGHDT and YYEEEE. The CDR3 DNA is TGTGCCAGCAGCTTAGGACTAGCGGGGGGGCTCGAGCAGTACTTC. Translated: CASSLGLAGGLEQYF. Together with reference TRBV5-6 and TRBJ2-7, the CDR3 gives the full variable domain: DAGVTQSPTHLIKTRGQQVTLRCSPKSGHDTVSWYQQALGQGPQFIFQYYEEEERQRGNFPDRFSGHQFPNYSSELNVNALLLGDSALYLCASSLGLAGGLEQYFGPGTRLTVT.

This clone was recorded a few times. V usage is TRBV4-2 and J usage is TRBJ1-6, with D uncertain. The germline V gene has CDR1 LGHNA and CDR2 YNFKEQ. CDR3 length equals 15 residues. V was shortened by 3 bases and J by 7 bases, with 13 bases between the two germline ends. The CDR3 sequence: CASSQEAPLNSPLHF. The CDR3, as DNA: TGTGCCAGCAGCCAGGAGGCCCCTTTGAATTCACCCCTCCACTTT.

The gene calls are TRBV6-2 or TRBV6-3 and TRBJ2-7; D perhaps matches TRBD1 (5 bases). V dropped 4 bases and J dropped 3 bases, with 28 bases sitting between them. The CDR3 runs to 19 residues. CDR1 is MNHEY and CDR2 is SVGEGT in the germline V gene. This CDR3 reads CASSSPTNRPGLYNYEQYF. The CDR3 DNA sequence: TGTGCCAGCAGTTCACCCACAAACCGACCAGGGCTCTATAACTACGAGCAGTACTTC.

The CDR3 DNA is TGTGCCAGCACCGTCCGGGAGGGAGGAAATTCACCCCTCCACTTT. Its translation is CASTVREGGNSPLHF. V and J are TRBV2 and TRBJ1-6; D not resolved. Trimming took off 7 bases at V and 7 bases at J, with 17 bases between the two ends. This CDR3 region has 15 residues. Germline CDR1 reads SNHLY; CDR2 reads FYNNEI. Supplemented by reference TRBV2 and TRBJ1-6, the full variable domain reads EPEVTQTPSHQVTQMGQEVILRCVPISNHLYFYWYRQILGQKVEFLVSFYNNEISEKSEIFDDQFSVERPDGSNFTLKIRSTKLEDSAMYFCASTVREGGNSPLHFGNGTRLTVT.

This clone was counted once. V usage is TRBV11-1 and J usage is TRBJ2-2; TRBD1 matches at 9 bases. Germline CDR1 and CDR2: SGHAT and FQDESV (reference sequence). There are 16 residues in the CDR3. The V segment lost 2 bases and the J segment 3 bases; nucleotides outside the gene matches: 4. The CDR3 loop reads CASSLRTGEDTGELFF. DNA for the CDR3: TGTGCCAGCAGCTTACGGACAGGGGAGGACACCGGGGAGCTGTTTTTT. Full variable domain (remainder filled in from reference TRBV11-1 and TRBJ2-2): EAEVAQSPRYKITEKSQAVAFWCDPISGHATLYWYRQILGQGPELLVQFQDESVVDDSQLPKDRFSAERLKGVDSTLKIQPAELGDSAMYLCASSLRTGEDTGELFFGEGSRLTVL.

The chain couples TRBV7-9 to TRBJ1-1, with 7 bases identical to TRBD1. The CDR3 length is 15 residues. The J segment lost 2 bases and the V segment lost 2 bases, leaving 5 bases of the junction unmatched. Germline CDR1 SEHNR, CDR2 FQNEAQ (reference sequence). The CDR3 DNA follows: TGTGCCAGCAGCTTACTAGACAGGGAAAACACTGAAGCTTTCTTT. Translated: CASSLLDRENTEAFF.